These 9 T cell receptor beta chains were sequenced from one sample in a study of identical twins (dated by TCRdb to the mid-2010s). Libraries came from 5' RACE. Instrument used: Illumina HiSeq 2000. The public reads were reprocessed in TCRdb via fastp at Q25 and MiXCR, keeping in-frame beta chains. Merged by CDR3 protein, the rows form single entries marked with the most common genes and DNA. For this sample the table gives approximately 600,000 distinct CDR3 sequences, of which 7.1% were detected only once. The ten most abundant clones make up 1.6% of the sample. The data were also submitted as part of a second study, on yellow fever vaccine responses in identical twins.

The sample taken for sequencing was PBMCs. The receptors come from a woman aged 18-29 years in good health.

This chain joins TRBV12-3 or TRBV12-4 and TRBJ1-2, with 7 bases fitting TRBD1. The CDR3 spans 13 residues. V shed 8 bases and J 3 bases; nucleotides not matched to a gene: 6. The CDR3 coding sequence is TGTGCCAGCGGGGAGACAGGGTACTATGGCTACACCTTC. Encoded protein: CASGETGYYGYTF.

A few counts support this clonotype. The J gene is TRBJ2-7, the V gene TRBV28; D remains unclear. Trimming stripped 2 bases from V and 3 bases from J, with 8 bases between. This CDR3 has 13 amino acids. The germline V gene encodes CDR1 MDHEN and CDR2 SYDVKM. The CDR3 nucleotides are TGTGCCAGCAGTTTAGGGGTGGTCTACGAGCAGTACTTC. Residues: CASSLGVVYEQYF.

This clonotype was detected many times. This chain joins TRBV4-1 and TRBJ1-1; D ambiguous. V was pared by 0 bases and J by 5 bases, with 13 bases between. The CDR3 spans 15 residues. Germline V gene data show CDR1 as MGHRA and CDR2 as YSYEKL. Here the CDR3 reads CASSQDSNWGTEAFF. For the CDR3, the DNA is TGCGCCAGCAGCCAAGATTCCAACTGGGGTACTGAAGCTTTCTTT.

This clonotype came up many times. The CDR3 region is CASSSPPGELFF. CDR3 bases: TGTGCCAGCAGTTCACCCCCCGGGGAGCTGTTTTTT. The chain has TRBV5-6 and TRBJ2-2; D is unclear. Germline loops: CDR1 SGHDT, CDR2 YYEEEE. With 5 bases removed from V and 6 bases from J, the gap between germline ends came to 8 bases. This CDR3 region has 12 residues.

At least ten counts were recorded for this clonotype. CDR3 bases: TGTGCCAGCAGCCAAGACAGGGTAGCAGATACGCAGTATTTT. Translation: CASSQDRVADTQYF. The gene calls are TRBV3-1 and TRBJ2-3, with a tentative D call TRBD1 (5 bases). The CDR3 contains 14 residues. Germline CDR1 LGHDT, CDR2 YNNKEL (reference sequence). The V gene lost 0 bases and the J gene lost 4 bases, with 8 bases spanning the gap.

CDR3 region: CASSRQIGAAEQYF. CDR3 DNA: TGTGCCAGCTCACGGCAGATCGGGGCGGCCGAGCAGTACTTC. This chain links TRBV18 with TRBJ2-7, with D perhaps assigned TRBD1 or TRBD2 (5 bases each). This CDR3 region has 14 residues. V gave up 4 bases and J gave up 6 bases, with 16 bases separating them. CDR1 and CDR2 (germline): KGHSH, LQKENI.

The rearrangement uses TRBV27 and TRBJ2-1; 7 nucleotides align to TRBD2. The V gene end was trimmed by 5 bases and the J gene end by 7 bases; junction bases not matched to a gene: 14. CDR1 and CDR2 (germline): MNHEY, SMNVEV (reference sequence). The CDR3 covers 16 residues. CDR3 bases: TGTGCCAGCAGTCCTCCTAGCGGTAGGAGAGTGAATGAGCAGTTCTTC. Translation gives CASSPPSGRRVNEQFF.

This clonotype was seen more than once but under ten times. The CDR3 region is CASSYTLGGYEQYV. The CDR3 DNA sequence: TGTGCCAGCAGTTACACGTTAGGGGGGTACGAGCAGTACGTC. The chain couples TRBV6-5 to TRBJ2-7; either TRBD1 or TRBD2 may fit D (6 bases each). Trimming removed 2 bases at V and 4 bases at J, with 12 bases between. CDR1 MNHEY and CDR2 SVGAGI come from the germline V gene. The CDR3 is 14 residues long.

This clonotype has a count of ten or more. J is TRBJ2-7 and V is TRBV27, with TRBD1 as a possible D gene (9 bases). Germline lookup yields CDR1 MNHEY and CDR2 SMNVEV (reference sequence). The CDR3 totals 18 residues. V was shortened by 5 bases and J by 0 bases, with 23 bases between the two germline ends. The CDR3 nucleotides are TGTGCCAGCAGTCTTACAGGGGGCCTAGCGGGTCGCTCCTACGAGCAGTACTTC. It yields the protein CASSLTGGLAGRSYEQYF.